This is a list of T cell receptor beta chains from one sample in a study of blood T cell repertoires in COVID-19. The method was immunoSEQ multiplex PCR; TCRdb's version includes in-frame clones alone and lacks a portion of them. This repertoire shows roughly 59,000 clones, approximately 73% found once; its top ten account for over 5%. Sequenced material: peripheral blood. These receptors originate from a woman aged 45-60 years with active or convalescent COVID-19. The CDR3 runs from the conserved cysteine through the conserved F or W. The D gene is left open where the match is weak.

cdr3_aa,cdr3_nt,j_call,v_call,d_call
CASTIGLAGETDTQYF,TGTGCCAGCACGATAGGACTAGCGGGAGAGACAGATACGCAGTATTTT,TRBJ2-3,TRBV2,TRBD2
CASSSPHRGEKLFF,TGTGCCAGCAGTTCCCCCCACAGGGGTGAAAAACTGTTTTTT,TRBJ1-4,TRBV27,TRBD1
CATSDGGAFSYNEQFF,TGTGCCACCAGTGATGGGGGGGCCTTCTCCTACAATGAGCAGTTCTTC,TRBJ2-1,TRBV24-1,-
CASSAVSRSTEAFF,TGTGCCAGCAGTGCGGTGTCCCGGAGCACTGAAGCTTTCTTT,TRBJ1-1,TRBV2,-
CATSAGNFMNTEAFF,TGTGCCACCAGTGCAGGGAATTTTATGAACACTGAAGCTTTCTTT,TRBJ1-1,TRBV24-1,-
CASSLGGANTGELFF,TGCGCCAGCAGCTTGGGGGGCGCGAACACCGGGGAGCTGTTTTTT,TRBJ2-2,TRBV5-1,-
CASSLDLLAGGQEQFF,TGTGCCAGCAGCTTAGATTTGCTAGCGGGAGGGCAAGAGCAGTTCTTC,TRBJ2-1,TRBV11-2,TRBD2
CASSQDTGTTEAFF,TGTGCCAGCAGCCAAGATACGGGAACCACTGAAGCTTTCTTT,TRBJ1-1,TRBV3-1/TRBV3-2,-
CAWSRQGDQPQHF,TGTGCCTGGAGTCGACAGGGGGATCAGCCCCAGCATTTT,TRBJ1-5,TRBV30,TRBD1
CASSLRETQYF,TGTGCCAGCAGTTTGAGGGAGACCCAGTACTTC,TRBJ2-5,TRBV12-3/TRBV12-4,-